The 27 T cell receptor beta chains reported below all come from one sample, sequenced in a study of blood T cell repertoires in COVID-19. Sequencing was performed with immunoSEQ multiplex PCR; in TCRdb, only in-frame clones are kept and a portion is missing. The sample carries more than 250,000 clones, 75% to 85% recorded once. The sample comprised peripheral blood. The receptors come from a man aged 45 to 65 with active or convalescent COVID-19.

CDR3 in DNA: TGTGCTAGTGGTTTGGACAGTTTATCTGAAGCTTTCTTT. Protein product: CASGLDSLSEAFF. The chain employs TRBV12-5 and TRBJ1-1; D is uncertain. With 1 base removed from V and 6 bases from J, the gap between germline ends came to 9 bases. The V gene's germline CDR1 is LGHNT and CDR2 FRNRAP. This CDR3 contains 13 residues.

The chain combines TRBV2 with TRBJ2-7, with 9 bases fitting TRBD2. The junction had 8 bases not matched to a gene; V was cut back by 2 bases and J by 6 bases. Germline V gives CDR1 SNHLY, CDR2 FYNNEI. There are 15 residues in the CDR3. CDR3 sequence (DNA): TGTGCCAGCAGTGAAAGGACTAGCGAGTCGTCCGAGCAGTACTTC. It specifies CASSERTSESSEQYF. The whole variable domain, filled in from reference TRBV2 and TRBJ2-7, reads EPEVTQTPSHQVTQMGQEVILRCVPISNHLYFYWYRQILGQKVEFLVSFYNNEISEKSEIFDDQFSVERPDGSNFTLKIRSTKLEDSAMYFCASSERTSESSEQYFGPGTRLTVT.

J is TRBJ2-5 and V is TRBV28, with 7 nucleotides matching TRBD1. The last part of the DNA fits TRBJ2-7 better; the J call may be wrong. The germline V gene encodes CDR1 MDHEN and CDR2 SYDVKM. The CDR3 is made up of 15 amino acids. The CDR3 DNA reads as TGTGCCAGCAGTGCTCCCGGGACAGTGATCTACGAGCAGTACTTC. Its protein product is CASSAPGTVIYEQYF.

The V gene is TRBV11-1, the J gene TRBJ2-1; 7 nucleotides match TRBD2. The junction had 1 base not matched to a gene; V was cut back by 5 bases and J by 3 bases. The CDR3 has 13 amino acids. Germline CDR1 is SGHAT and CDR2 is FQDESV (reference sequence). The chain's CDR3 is CASSRDYYNEQFF. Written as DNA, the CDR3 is TGTGCCAGCAGCCGGGACTACTACAATGAGCAGTTCTTC.

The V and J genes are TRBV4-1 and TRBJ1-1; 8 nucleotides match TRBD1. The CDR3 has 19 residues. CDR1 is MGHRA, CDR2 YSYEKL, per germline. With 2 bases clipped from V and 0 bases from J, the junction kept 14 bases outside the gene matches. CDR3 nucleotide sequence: TGCGCCAGCAGCCAAAGGCCCCCACAGGGGGGCCTAATGAACACTGAAGCTTTCTTT. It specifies CASSQRPPQGGLMNTEAFF.

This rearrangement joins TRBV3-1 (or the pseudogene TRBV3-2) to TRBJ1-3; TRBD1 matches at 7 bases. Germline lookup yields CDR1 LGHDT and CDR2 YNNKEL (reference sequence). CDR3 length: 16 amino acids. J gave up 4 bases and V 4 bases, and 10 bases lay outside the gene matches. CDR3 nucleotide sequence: TGTGCCAGCAGCCCCCAGGACAGGACGAAGGGAAACACCATATATTTT. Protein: CASSPQDRTKGNTIYF.

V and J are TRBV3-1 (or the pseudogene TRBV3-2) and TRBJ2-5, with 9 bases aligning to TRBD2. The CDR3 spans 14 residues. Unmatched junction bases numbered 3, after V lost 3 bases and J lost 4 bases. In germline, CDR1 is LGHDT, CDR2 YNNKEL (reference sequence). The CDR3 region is CASSHRGGGETQYF. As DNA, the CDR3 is TGTGCCAGCAGCCACCGCGGGGGGGGAGAGACCCAGTACTTC.

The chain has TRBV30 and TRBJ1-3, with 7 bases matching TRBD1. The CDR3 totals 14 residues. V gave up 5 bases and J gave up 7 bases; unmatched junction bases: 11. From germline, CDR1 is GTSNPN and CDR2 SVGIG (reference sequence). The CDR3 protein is CAWEPTGRGNTIYF. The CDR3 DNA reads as TGTGCCTGGGAACCGACAGGGCGTGGCAACACCATATATTTT.

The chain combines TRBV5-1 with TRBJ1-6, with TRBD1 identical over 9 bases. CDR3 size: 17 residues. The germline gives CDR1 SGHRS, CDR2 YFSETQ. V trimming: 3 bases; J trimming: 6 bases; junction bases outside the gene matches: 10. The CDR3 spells CASSSAQGAIGNSPLHF. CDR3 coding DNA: TGCGCCAGCAGCTCCGCACAGGGGGCGATTGGTAATTCACCCCTCCACTTT. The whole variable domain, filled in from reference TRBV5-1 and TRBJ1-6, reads KAGVTQTPRYLIKTRGQQVTLSCSPISGHRSVSWYQQTPGQGLQFLFEYFSETQRNKGNFPGRFSGRQFSNSRSEMNVSTLELGDSALYLCASSSAQGAIGNSPLHFGNGTRLTVT.

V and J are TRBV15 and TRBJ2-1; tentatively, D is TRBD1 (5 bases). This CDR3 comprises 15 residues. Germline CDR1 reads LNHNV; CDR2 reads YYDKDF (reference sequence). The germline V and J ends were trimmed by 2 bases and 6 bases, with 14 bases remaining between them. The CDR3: CATSRSDIGANEQFF. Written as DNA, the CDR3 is TGTGCCACCAGCAGATCGGACATTGGGGCCAATGAGCAGTTCTTC.

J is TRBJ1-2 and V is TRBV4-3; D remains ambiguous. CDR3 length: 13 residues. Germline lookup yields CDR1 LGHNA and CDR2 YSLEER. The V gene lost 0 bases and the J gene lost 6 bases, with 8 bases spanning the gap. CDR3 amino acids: CASSQDSSDGYTF. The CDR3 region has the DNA TGCGCCAGCAGCCAAGATAGCTCCGATGGCTACACCTTC.

CDR3 region: CASIGGAGSYGYTF. In DNA, the CDR3 is TGTGCCAGCATTGGGGGGGCCGGTTCATATGGCTACACCTTC. The chain is built from TRBV6-5 and TRBJ1-2; a weak D match, TRBD1 (6 bases). CDR1 and CDR2 from the germline V gene are MNHEY and SVGAGI. Trimming removed 7 bases from V and 5 bases from J, with 17 bases in between. CDR3 length equals 14 residues.

The DNA of the CDR3 is TGTGCCAGCAGCTTAGATCGGAGTCAGCCCCAGCATTTT. This sequence encodes CASSLDRSQPQHF. The chain links TRBV7-3 to TRBJ1-5; unclear D gene. CDR1 SGHTA and CDR2 FQGTGA come from the germline V gene. CDR3 size: 13 residues. The germline V and J ends were trimmed by 2 bases and 6 bases, with 8 bases remaining between them.

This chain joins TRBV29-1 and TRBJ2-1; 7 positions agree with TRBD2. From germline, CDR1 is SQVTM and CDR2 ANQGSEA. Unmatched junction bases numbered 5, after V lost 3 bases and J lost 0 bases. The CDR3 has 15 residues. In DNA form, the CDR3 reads TGCAGCGTTGAGGGACTAAAAAGCTCCTACAATGAGCAGTTCTTC. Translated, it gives CSVEGLKSSYNEQFF.

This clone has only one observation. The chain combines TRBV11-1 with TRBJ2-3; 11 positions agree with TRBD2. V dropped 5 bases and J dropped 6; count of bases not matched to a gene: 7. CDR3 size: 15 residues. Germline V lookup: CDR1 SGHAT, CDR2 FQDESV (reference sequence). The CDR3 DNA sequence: TGTGCCAGCAGCGGGACTAGCGGTCCCCGGGATACGCAGTATTTT. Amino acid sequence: CASSGTSGPRDTQYF.

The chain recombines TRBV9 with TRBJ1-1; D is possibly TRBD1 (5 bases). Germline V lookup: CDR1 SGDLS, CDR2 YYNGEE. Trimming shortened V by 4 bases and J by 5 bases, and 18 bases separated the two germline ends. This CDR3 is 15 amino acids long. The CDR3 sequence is CASSPRRGLRTEAFF. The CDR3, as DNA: TGTGCCAGCAGCCCACGGAGGGGATTGAGGACTGAAGCTTTCTTT.

The CDR3 DNA reads as TGTGCCAGCTCATCCCTAGCGGGAGTAAGACAGCAGTACTTC. This codes for CASSSLAGVRQQYF. This rearrangement joins TRBV18 to TRBJ2-7; 10 bases are a match to TRBD2. This CDR3 is built from 14 residues. CDR1 KGHSH and CDR2 LQKENI come from the germline V gene. Trimming cost V 5 bases and J 8 bases; bases outside gene matches: 9.

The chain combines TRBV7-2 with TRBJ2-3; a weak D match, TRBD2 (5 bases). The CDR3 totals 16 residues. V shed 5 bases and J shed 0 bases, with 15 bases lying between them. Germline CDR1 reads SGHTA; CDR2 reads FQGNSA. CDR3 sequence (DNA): TGTGCCAGCAGCCTAAGCCCCCCGGGGAGCACAGATACGCAGTATTTT. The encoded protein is CASSLSPPGSTDTQYF.

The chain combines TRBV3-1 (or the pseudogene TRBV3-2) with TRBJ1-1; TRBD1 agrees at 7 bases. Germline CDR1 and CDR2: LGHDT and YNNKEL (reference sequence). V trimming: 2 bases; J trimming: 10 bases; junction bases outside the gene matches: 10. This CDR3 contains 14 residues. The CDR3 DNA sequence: TGTGCCAGCAGCCAAACCGCGGGACAGCCAGCAGCTTTCTTT. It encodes CASSQTAGQPAAFF.

The CDR3, as DNA: TGTGCCTGGAGAGATTTACAGGGTTCGAGCACTGAAGCTTTCTTT. It codes for CAWRDLQGSSTEAFF. The chain recombines TRBV30 with TRBJ1-1, with D possibly matching TRBD1 (6 bases). Germline CDR1 GTSNPN, CDR2 SVGIG (reference sequence). The CDR3 consists of 15 residues. Deletions cut 3 bases from V and 4 bases from J, with 18 bases between.

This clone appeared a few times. The CDR3 DNA reads as TGTGCCAGCAGGCTCATTGGAGACCTCTATGGCTACACCTTC. This gives the protein CASRLIGDLYGYTF. The genes are TRBV28 and TRBJ1-2; no clear D gene. From germline, CDR1 is MDHEN and CDR2 SYDVKM. The V and J ends lost 6 bases and 4 bases respectively, with 15 bases between them. The CDR3 length is 14 residues.

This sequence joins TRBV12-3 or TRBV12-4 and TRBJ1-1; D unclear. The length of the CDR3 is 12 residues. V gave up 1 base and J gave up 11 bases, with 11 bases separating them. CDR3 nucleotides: TGTGCCAGCAGTTTAGGCGGGTTTCGCGCTTTCTTT. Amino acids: CASSLGGFRAFF.

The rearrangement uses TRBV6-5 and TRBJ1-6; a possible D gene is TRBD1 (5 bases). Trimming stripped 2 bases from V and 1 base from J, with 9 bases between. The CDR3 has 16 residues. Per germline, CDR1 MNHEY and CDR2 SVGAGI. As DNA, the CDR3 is TGTGCCAGCAGTTACGGGGGGAGGTCCTATAATTCACCCCTCCACTTT. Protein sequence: CASSYGGRSYNSPLHF.

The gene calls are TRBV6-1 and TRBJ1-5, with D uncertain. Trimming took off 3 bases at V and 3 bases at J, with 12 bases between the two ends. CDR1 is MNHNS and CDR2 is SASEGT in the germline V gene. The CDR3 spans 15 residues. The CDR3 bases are TGTGCCAGCAGTGACACGAGGCCTCACAATCAGCCCCAGCATTTT. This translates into CASSDTRPHNQPQHF.

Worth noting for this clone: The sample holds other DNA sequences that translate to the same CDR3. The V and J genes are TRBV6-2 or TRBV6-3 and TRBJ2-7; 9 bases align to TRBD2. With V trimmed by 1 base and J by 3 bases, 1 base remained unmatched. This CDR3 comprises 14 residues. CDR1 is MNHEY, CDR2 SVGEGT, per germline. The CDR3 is CASSYLAGVYEQYF. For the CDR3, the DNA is TGTGCCAGCAGTTACTTAGCGGGAGTCTACGAGCAGTACTTC.

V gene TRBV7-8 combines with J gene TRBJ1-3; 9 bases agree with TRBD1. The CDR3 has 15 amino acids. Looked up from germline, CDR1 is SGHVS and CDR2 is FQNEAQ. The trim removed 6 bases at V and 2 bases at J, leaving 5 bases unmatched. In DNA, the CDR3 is TGTGCCAGCAGGGCTGGGACAGGGACTGGAAACACCATATATTTT. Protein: CASRAGTGTGNTIYF.

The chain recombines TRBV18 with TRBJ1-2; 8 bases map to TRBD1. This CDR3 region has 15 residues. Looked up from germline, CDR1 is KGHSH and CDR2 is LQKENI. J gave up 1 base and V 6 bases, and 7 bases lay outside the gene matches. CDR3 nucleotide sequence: TGTGCCAGCTCGCAGGGGACAGGAGATAACTATGGCTACACCTTC. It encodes CASSQGTGDNYGYTF. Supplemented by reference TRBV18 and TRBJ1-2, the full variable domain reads NAGVMQNPRHLVRRRGQEARLRCSPMKGHSHVYWYRQLPEEGLKFMVYLQKENIIDESGMPKERFSAEFPKEGPSILRIQQVVRGDSAAYFCASSQGTGDNYGYTFGSGTRLTVV.